Listed below are T cell receptor beta chains from one sample, sequenced in a study of control samples from healthy donors and cancer patients. Profiling relied on immunoSEQ multiplex PCR, and the TCRdb table lists in-frame clones only, not all of them. Of fewer than 95,000 clones in the sample, about 89% were seen once. The sample taken for sequencing was blood. The source of these receptors is a man aged 25 to 40 in good health. CDR3s include the opening cysteine and the closing phenylalanine or tryptophan. Fields, in order: V gene, clone size, J gene, D gene, CDR3 protein, CDR3 DNA. D genes are given only for firm matches. Only some rows state a clone size, as once, few, many or a class for expanded clones.

TRBV12-3/TRBV12-4	NA	TRBJ2-2	NA	CASSYANTGELFF	TGTGCCAGCAGCTACGCGAACACCGGGGAGCTGTTTTTT
TRBV4-1	NA	TRBJ1-1	NA	CASSQEFRSTEAFF	TGCGCCAGCAGCCAAGAATTTCGAAGCACTGAAGCTTTCTTT
TRBV12-3/TRBV12-4	once	TRBJ2-5	NA	CASRYTQETQYF	TGTGCCAGCAGATATACCCAAGAGACCCAGTACTTC
TRBV6-5	NA	TRBJ1-2	NA	CASMPVGSYGYTF	TGTGCCAGCATGCCCGTAGGAAGCTATGGCTACACCTTC
TRBV3-1/TRBV3-2	NA	TRBJ1-4	NA	CASSLSATNEKLFF	TGTGCCAGCAGCCTATCTGCAACTAATGAAAAACTGTTTTTT
TRBV12-3/TRBV12-4	NA	TRBJ1-2	NA	CASSPTANYGYTF	TGTGCCAGCAGTCCGACAGCTAACTATGGCTACACCTTC
TRBV27	NA	TRBJ1-2	NA	CASSLSGIGGYTF	TGTGCCAGCAGTTTATCGGGGATTGGGGGCTACACCTTC
TRBV6-4	NA	TRBJ1-5	NA	CASSPEGQGYQPQHF	TGTGCCAGCAGCCCGGAGGGGCAGGGATATCAGCCCCAGCATTTT
TRBV24-1	NA	TRBJ2-3	NA	CATSDLQANTDTQYF	TGTGCCACCAGTGATTTGCAGGCTAACACAGATACGCAGTATTTT
TRBV3-1/TRBV3-2	once	TRBJ2-3	TRBD2	CASKGLGGGTDTQYF	TGTGCCAGCAAGGGACTAGGTGGGGGCACAGATACGCAGTATTTT
TRBV6-5	few	TRBJ1-1	NA	CASSYSAGRGKEAFF	TGTGCCAGCAGTTACTCGGCCGGCCGGGGGAAGGAAGCTTTCTTT
TRBV5-1	NA	TRBJ2-3	NA	CASSLLPSTDTQYF	TGCGCCAGCAGCTTACTTCCTAGCACAGATACGCAGTATTTT
TRBV7-9	NA	TRBJ2-3	NA	CASRYGGRGTDTQYF	TGTGCCAGCCGCTACGGTGGCCGGGGCACAGATACGCAGTATTTT
TRBV10-1	NA	TRBJ1-4	NA	CASSGERVEKLFF	TGCGCCAGCTCGGGGGAAAGGGTAGAAAAACTGTTTTTT
TRBV19	NA	TRBJ2-5	NA	CASSIGGLHQETQYF	TGTGCCAGTAGTATTGGGGGGCTACACCAAGAGACCCAGTACTTC
TRBV24-1	NA	TRBJ2-3	TRBD2	CATSDLETSGGTDTQYF	TGTGCCACCAGTGATTTGGAGACTAGCGGGGGAACAGATACGCAGTATTTT
TRBV9	NA	TRBJ1-1	NA	CASSPLGSSTEAFF	TGTGCCAGCAGCCCCCTGGGGAGCAGCACTGAAGCTTTCTTT
TRBV7-9	NA	TRBJ2-3	TRBD2	CASSSSGGGPDTQYF	TGTGCCAGCAGCTCGAGCGGGGGGGGGCCAGATACGCAGTATTTT
TRBV10-1	NA	TRBJ1-1	NA	CASSLDSRNTEAFF	TGCGCCAGCAGCCTCGACAGTCGAAACACTGAAGCTTTCTTT
TRBV24-1	NA	TRBJ1-2	TRBD1	CATSDRGTGYTF	TGTGCCACCAGCGACAGGGGAACTGGCTACACCTTC
TRBV7-9	NA	TRBJ1-3	NA	CASSLGHSSGNTIYF	TGTGCCAGCAGCTTAGGACATAGCTCTGGAAACACCATATATTTT
TRBV5-1	once	TRBJ1-2	NA	CASSLVSRNYGYTF	TGCGCCAGCAGCTTGGTCTCAAGGAACTATGGCTACACCTTC
TRBV7-6	NA	TRBJ1-2	NA	CASSLTTGTKDGYTF	TGTGCCAGCAGCTTAACCACAGGGACTAAGGATGGCTACACCTTC
TRBV5-1	NA	TRBJ1-3	NA	CASWDASSGNTIYF	TGCGCCAGCTGGGACGCGAGCTCTGGAAACACCATATATTTT
TRBV19	NA	TRBJ2-5	NA	CASSIGPVGETQYF	TGTGCCAGTAGTATAGGGCCGGTCGGGGAGACCCAGTACTTC
TRBV7-2	NA	TRBJ1-2	NA	CASSPDLVGGYTF	TGTGCCAGCAGCCCGGATCTGGTTGGGGGCTACACCTTC
TRBV9	NA	TRBJ2-3	TRBD2	CASSAHPSSGGGADTQYF	TGTGCCAGCAGCGCGCACCCCTCTAGCGGGGGGGGCGCAGATACGCAGTATTTT
TRBV20-1	NA	TRBJ1-1	NA	CSAPRNTEAFF	TGCAGTGCCCCGCGTAACACTGAAGCTTTCTTT
TRBV19	NA	TRBJ1-5	NA	CASKIGPMGNQPQHF	TGTGCCAGTAAGATTGGGCCGATGGGCAATCAGCCCCAGCATTTT
TRBV19	NA	TRBJ1-1	TRBD1	CASSIPGQGVRAFF	TGTGCCAGTAGTATCCCGGGACAGGGGGTAAGAGCTTTCTTT
TRBV7-2	NA	TRBJ1-4	NA	CASSLAGSGELFF	TGTGCCAGCAGCTTGGCAGGGTCTGGAGAACTGTTTTTT
TRBV28	NA	TRBJ1-2	NA	CASSLAGANYGYTF	TGTGCCAGCAGTTTGGCGGGGGCTAACTATGGCTACACCTTC
TRBV15	NA	TRBJ1-1	NA	CATSNPWTVSSTEAFF	TGTGCCACCAGCAACCCCTGGACAGTCAGTAGCACTGAAGCTTTCTTT
TRBV27	NA	TRBJ1-5	NA	CASSLGLGNQPQHF	TGTGCCAGCAGTCTCGGACTGGGAAATCAGCCCCAGCATTTT
TRBV5-1	NA	TRBJ2-3	TRBD2	CASSFGAGVITDTQYF	TGCGCCAGCAGCTTTGGGGCGGGGGTCATCACAGATACGCAGTATTTT
TRBV2	NA	TRBJ1-1	NA	CASNPGLTEAFF	TGTGCCAGCAACCCAGGGCTCACTGAAGCTTTCTTT
TRBV6-5	NA	TRBJ1-1	NA	CASATDPLSEAFF	TGTGCCAGCGCCACGGACCCTCTCTCTGAAGCTTTCTTT
TRBV5-4	NA	TRBJ2-1	TRBD2	CASSLRAAGGRDEQFF	TGTGCCAGCAGCTTGCGGGCAGCGGGGGGTCGAGATGAGCAGTTCTTC
TRBV7-2	NA	TRBJ2-1	NA	CASSLGGAGLYNEQFF	TGTGCCAGCAGCTTAGGAGGGGCGGGCCTATACAATGAGCAGTTCTTC
TRBV6-1	NA	TRBJ1-4	NA	CASSERGGGTEKLFF	TGTGCCAGCAGTGAGCGGGGGGGAGGAACAGAAAAACTGTTTTTT
TRBV3-1/TRBV3-2	NA	TRBJ2-3	NA	CASTRGGSTDTQYF	TGTGCCAGCACCCGAGGGGGAAGCACAGATACGCAGTATTTT
TRBV7-2	NA	TRBJ2-3	TRBD2	CASSLGWGGVDTQYF	TGTGCCAGCAGCTTAGGCTGGGGGGGGGTAGATACGCAGTATTTT
TRBV30	once	TRBJ2-5	NA	CAWSVLGVQETQYF	TGTGCCTGGAGTGTACTAGGGGTACAAGAGACCCAGTACTTC
TRBV19	NA	TRBJ1-5	NA	CASRARMNQPQHF	TGTGCCAGTAGAGCCAGGATGAATCAGCCCCAGCATTTT
TRBV5-1	once	TRBJ2-5	NA	CASSPSGSGETQYF	TGCGCCAGCAGCCCCTCAGGGTCCGGGGAGACCCAGTACTTC
TRBV10-3	NA	TRBJ1-5	NA	CAIKEGGASNQPQHF	TGTGCCATCAAGGAAGGGGGGGCCAGCAATCAGCCCCAGCATTTT
TRBV27	NA	TRBJ2-7	NA	CASRDLSRYYEQYF	TGTGCCAGCAGGGACCTCTCTCGATACTACGAGCAGTACTTC
TRBV18	NA	TRBJ1-2	TRBD1	CASSPRDRGQGYTF	TGTGCCAGCTCACCAAGGGACAGGGGGCAAGGCTACACCTTC
TRBV28	NA	TRBJ1-1	TRBD1	CASSSRGTEAFF	TGTGCCAGCAGTTCCAGGGGGACTGAAGCTTTCTTT
TRBV6-6	NA	TRBJ1-1	NA	CASSSDPGGNTEAFF	TGTGCCAGCAGTTCCGACCCCGGGGGGAACACTGAAGCTTTCTTT
TRBV19	once	TRBJ1-1	NA	CASSIGVNTEAFF	TGTGCCAGTAGTATTGGCGTGAACACTGAAGCTTTCTTT
TRBV24-1	few	TRBJ1-2	NA	CATSGYSEPYGYTF	TGTGCCACCAGTGGCTACAGCGAACCCTATGGCTACACCTTC
TRBV19	NA	TRBJ2-1	NA	CASSIPGNEQFF	TGTGCCAGTAGTATCCCAGGGAATGAGCAGTTCTTC